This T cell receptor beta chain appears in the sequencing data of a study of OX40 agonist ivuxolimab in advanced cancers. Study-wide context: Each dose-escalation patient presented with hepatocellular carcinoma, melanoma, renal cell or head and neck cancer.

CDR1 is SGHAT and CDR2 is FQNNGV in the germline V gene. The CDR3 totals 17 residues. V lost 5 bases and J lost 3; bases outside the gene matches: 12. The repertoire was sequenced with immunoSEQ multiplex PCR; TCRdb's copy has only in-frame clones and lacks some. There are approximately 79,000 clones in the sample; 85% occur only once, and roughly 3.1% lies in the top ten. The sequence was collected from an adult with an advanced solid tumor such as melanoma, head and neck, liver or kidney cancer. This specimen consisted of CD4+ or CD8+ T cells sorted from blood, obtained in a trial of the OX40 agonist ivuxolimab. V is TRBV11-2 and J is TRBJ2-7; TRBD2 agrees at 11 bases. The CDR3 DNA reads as TGTGCCAGCAGCAGAAACCCATTTAGCGGGAGGGGCTACGAGCAGTACTTC. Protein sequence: CASSRNPFSGRGYEQYF. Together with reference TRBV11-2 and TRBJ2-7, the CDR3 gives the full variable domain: EAGVAQSPRYKIIEKRQSVAFWCNPISGHATLYWYQQILGQGPKLLIQFQNNGVVDDSQLPKDRFSAERLKGVDSTLKIQPAKLEDSAVYLCASSRNPFSGRGYEQYFGPGTRLTVT.